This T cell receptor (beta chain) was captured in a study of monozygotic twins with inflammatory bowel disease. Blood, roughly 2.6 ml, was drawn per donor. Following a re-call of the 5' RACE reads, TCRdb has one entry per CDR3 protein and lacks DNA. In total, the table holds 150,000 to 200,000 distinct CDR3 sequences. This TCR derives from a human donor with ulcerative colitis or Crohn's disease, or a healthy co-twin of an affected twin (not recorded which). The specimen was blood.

CDR3 sequence: CASSPDRGGMNTEAFF. This chain links TRBV7-9 with TRBJ1-1; TCRdb's assignment of TRBD1 cannot be checked, as there is no DNA. The CDR3 runs 16 residues. Germline CDR1 is SEHNR and CDR2 is FQNEAQ (reference sequence). The variable domain in full, with the rest retrieved from reference TRBV7-9 and TRBJ1-1, is DTGVSQNPRHKITKRGQNVTFRCDPISEHNRLYWYRQTLGQGPEFLTYFQNEAQLEKSRLLSDRFSAERPKGSFSTLEIQRTEQGDSAMYLCASSPDRGGMNTEAFFGQGTRLTVV.